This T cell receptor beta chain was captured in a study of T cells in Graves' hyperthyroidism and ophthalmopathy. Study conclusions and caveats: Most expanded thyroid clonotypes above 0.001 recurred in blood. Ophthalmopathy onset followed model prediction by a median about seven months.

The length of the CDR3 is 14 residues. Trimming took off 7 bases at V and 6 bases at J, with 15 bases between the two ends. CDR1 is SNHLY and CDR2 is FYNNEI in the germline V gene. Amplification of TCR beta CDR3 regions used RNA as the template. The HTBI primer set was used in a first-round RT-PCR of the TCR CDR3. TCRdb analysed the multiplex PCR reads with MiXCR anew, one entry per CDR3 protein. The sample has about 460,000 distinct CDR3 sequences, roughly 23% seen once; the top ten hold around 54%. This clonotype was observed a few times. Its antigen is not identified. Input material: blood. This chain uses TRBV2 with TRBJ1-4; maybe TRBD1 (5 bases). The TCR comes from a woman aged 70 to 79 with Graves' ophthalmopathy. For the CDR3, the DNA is TGTGCCAGCAATTCGGCGGGGGATCATGAAAAACTGTTTTTT. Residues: CASNSAGDHEKLFF.